These 2 T cell receptor beta chains were all obtained from the same sample, sequenced in a study of T cells after yellow fever vaccination. Via MiXCR, TCRdb re-called the 5' RACE reads, giving one row per CDR3 protein. This table has 350,000 to 550,000 distinct CDR3 sequences, around 20% appearing once. Sequencing used PBMCs, obtained before the yellow fever booster vaccination. Receptors were obtained from a man aged 18 to 30 who received the YFV17D yellow fever vaccine.

This clonotype was found a few times. The rearrangement links TRBV5-1 to TRBJ1-1; 7 nucleotides agree with TRBD1. Germline values: CDR1 SGHRS, CDR2 YFSETQ. The trim removed 4 bases at V and 6 bases at J, leaving 6 bases unmatched. The CDR3 consists of 13 residues. This CDR3 reads CASSVQGIAEAFF. The CDR3 DNA is TGCGCCAGCAGCGTACAGGGGATCGCTGAAGCTTTCTTT.

The chain recombines TRBV6-2 or TRBV6-3 with TRBJ2-7, with a weak D call TRBD2 (6 bases). Trimming cost V 4 bases and J 2 bases, with 21 bases left between them. Germline V gives CDR1 MNHEY, CDR2 SVGEGT. CDR3 length: 17 amino acids. CDR3 region: CASSLPPGLRLPYEQYV. The CDR3 DNA reads TGTGCCAGCAGTTTGCCCCCGGGACTCAGGTTGCCCTACGAGCAGTACGTC.